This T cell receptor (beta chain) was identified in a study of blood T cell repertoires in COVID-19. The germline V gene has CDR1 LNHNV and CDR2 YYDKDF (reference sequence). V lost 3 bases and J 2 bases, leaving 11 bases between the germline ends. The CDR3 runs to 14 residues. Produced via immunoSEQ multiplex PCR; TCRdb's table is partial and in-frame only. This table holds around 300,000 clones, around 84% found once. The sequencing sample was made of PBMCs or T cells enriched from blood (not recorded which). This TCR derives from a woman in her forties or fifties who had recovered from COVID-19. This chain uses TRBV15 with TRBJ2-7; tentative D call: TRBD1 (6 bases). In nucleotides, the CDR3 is TGTGCCACCAGCAGGGACAGAGTCACCTACGAGCAGTACTTC. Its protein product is CATSRDRVTYEQYF.